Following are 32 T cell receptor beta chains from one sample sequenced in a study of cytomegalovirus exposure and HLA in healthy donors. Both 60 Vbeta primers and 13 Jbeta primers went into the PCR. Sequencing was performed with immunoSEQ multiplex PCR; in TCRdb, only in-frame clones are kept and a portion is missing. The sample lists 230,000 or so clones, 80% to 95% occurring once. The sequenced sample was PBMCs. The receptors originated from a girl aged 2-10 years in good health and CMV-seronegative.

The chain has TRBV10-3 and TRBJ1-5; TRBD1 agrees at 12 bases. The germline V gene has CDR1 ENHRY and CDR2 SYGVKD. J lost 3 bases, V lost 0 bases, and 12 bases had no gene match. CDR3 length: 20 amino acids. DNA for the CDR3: TGTGCCATCAGTGAGTCCCGGTCAGGGACAGGGGGCTCGAACAATCAGCCCCAGCATTTT. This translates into CAISESRSGTGGSNNQPQHF.

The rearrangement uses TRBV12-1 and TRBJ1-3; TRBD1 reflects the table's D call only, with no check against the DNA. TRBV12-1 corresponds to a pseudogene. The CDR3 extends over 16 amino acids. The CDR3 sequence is CASSGGWDSSGNTIYF. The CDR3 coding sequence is TGTGCCAGCAGTGGGGGTTGGGACAGCTCTGGAAACACCATATATTTT.

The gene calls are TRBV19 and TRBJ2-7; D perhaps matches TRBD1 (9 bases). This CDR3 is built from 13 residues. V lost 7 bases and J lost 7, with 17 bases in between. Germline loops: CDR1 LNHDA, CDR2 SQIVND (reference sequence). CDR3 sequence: CASTAGDRGEQYF. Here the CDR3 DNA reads TGTGCCAGTACAGCGGGAGACAGGGGGGAGCAGTACTTC. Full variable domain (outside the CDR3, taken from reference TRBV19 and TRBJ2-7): DGGITQSPKYLFRKEGQNVTLSCEQNLNHDAMYWYRQDPGQGLRLIYYSQIVNDFQKGDIAEGYSVSREKKESFPLTVTSAQKNPTAFYLCASTAGDRGEQYFGPGTRLTVT.

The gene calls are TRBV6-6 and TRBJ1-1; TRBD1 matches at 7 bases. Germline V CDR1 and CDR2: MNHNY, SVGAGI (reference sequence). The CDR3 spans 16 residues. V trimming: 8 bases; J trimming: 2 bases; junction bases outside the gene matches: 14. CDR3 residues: CASRFTLGGINTEAFF. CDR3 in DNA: TGTGCCAGCCGCTTCACGCTAGGGGGCATCAACACTGAAGCTTTCTTT.

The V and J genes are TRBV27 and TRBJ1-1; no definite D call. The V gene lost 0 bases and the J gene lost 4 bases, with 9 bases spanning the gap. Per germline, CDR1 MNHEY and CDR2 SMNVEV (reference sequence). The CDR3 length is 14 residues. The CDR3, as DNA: TGTGCCAGCAGTTTATCTTGGGGAGGCACTGAAGCTTTCTTT. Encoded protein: CASSLSWGGTEAFF.

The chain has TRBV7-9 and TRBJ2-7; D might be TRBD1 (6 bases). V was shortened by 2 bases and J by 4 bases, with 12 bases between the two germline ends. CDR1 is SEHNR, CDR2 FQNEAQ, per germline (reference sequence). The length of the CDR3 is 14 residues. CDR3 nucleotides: TGTGCCAGCAGCTTATCGACAGGATATTACGAGCAGTACTTC. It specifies CASSLSTGYYEQYF.

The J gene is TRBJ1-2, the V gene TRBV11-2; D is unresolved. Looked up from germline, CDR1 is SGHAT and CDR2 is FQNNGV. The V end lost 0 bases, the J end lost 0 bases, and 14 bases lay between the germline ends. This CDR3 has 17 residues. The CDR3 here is CASSLDHPTTTNYGYTF. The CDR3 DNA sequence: TGTGCCAGCAGCTTAGATCACCCGACGACAACTAACTATGGCTACACCTTC.

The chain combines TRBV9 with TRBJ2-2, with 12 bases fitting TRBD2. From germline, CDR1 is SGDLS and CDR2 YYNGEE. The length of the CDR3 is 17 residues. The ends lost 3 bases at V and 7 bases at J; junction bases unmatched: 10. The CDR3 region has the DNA TGTGCCAGCAGCGCAAGCCTAGCGGGGGGGCCTTACGGGGAGCTGTTTTTT. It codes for CASSASLAGGPYGELFF.

The CDR3 protein is CASSQEMGQGATYEQYF. CDR3 sequence (DNA): TGCGCCAGCAGCCAAGAGATGGGACAGGGGGCAACTTACGAGCAGTACTTC. The rearrangement uses TRBV4-1 and TRBJ2-7; 12 nucleotides line up with TRBD1. CDR3 length equals 17 residues. The germline CDR1 and CDR2 sequences are MGHRA and YSYEKL. V shed 0 bases, J shed 4 bases, and the junction held 7 bases outside the gene matches.

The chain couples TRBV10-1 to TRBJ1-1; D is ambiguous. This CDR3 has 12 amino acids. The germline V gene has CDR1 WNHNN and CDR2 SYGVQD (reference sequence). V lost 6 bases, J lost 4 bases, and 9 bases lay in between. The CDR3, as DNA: TGCGCCAGCAGCGATACACGCACTGAAGCTTTCTTT. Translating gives CASSDTRTEAFF.

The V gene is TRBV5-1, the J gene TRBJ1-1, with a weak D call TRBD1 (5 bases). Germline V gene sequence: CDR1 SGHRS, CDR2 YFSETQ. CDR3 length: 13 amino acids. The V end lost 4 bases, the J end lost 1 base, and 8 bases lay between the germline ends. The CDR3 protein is CASSDTGNTEAFF. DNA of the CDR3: TGCGCCAGCAGCGACACAGGGAACACTGAAGCTTTCTTT.

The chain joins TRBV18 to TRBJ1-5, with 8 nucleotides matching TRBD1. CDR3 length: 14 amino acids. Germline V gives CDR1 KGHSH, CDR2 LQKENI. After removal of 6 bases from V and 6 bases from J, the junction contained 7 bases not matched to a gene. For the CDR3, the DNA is TGTGCCAGCTCCCCGACCGGACAGGGTCAGCCCCAGCATTTT. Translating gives CASSPTGQGQPQHF.

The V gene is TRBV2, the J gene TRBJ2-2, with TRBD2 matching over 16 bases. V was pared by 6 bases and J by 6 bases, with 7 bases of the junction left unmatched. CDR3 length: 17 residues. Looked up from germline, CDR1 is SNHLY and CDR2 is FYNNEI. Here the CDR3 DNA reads TGTGCCAGCAGAGCGGGACTAGCGGGGGGGGGTGCCGGGGAGCTGTTTTTT. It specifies CASRAGLAGGGAGELFF.

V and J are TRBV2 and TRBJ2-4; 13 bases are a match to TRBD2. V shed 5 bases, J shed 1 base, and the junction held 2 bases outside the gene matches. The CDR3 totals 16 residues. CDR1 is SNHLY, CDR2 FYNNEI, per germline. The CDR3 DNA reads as TGTGCCAGCAGTCGGACTAGCGGGAGTGCCAAAAACATTCAGTACTTC. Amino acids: CASSRTSGSAKNIQYF. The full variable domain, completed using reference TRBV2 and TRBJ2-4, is EPEVTQTPSHQVTQMGQEVILRCVPISNHLYFYWYRQILGQKVEFLVSFYNNEISEKSEIFDDQFSVERPDGSNFTLKIRSTKLEDSAMYFCASSRTSGSAKNIQYFGAGTRLSVL.

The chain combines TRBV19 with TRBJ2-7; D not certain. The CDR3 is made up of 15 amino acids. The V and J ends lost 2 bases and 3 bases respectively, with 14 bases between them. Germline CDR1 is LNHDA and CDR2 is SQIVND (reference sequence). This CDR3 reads CASSIRDGLGYEQYF. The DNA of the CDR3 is TGTGCCAGTAGTATACGCGATGGTCTCGGCTACGAGCAGTACTTC.

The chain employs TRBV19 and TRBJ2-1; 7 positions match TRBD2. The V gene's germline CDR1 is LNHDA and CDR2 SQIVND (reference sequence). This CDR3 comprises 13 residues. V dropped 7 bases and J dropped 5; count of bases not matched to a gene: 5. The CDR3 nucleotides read TGTGCCAGTACCGAGCGGGACCACAATGAGCAGTTCTTC. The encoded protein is CASTERDHNEQFF.

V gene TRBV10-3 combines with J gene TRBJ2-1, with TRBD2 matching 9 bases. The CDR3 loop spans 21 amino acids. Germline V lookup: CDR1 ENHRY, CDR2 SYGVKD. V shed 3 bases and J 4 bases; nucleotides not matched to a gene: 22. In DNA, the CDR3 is TGTGCCATCAGTGATCAGGGGGACATTAGACTAGCGGTACCCCTGTACAATGAGCAGTTCTTC. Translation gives CAISDQGDIRLAVPLYNEQFF.

The CDR3 DNA reads TGCGCCAGCAGCCAAGGTTCGGGGAGCGACACAGATACGCAGTATTTT. This sequence encodes CASSQGSGSDTDTQYF. The genes are TRBV4-1 and TRBJ2-3, with a tentative D call TRBD2 (5 bases). V shed 1 base and J shed 2 bases, with 13 bases lying between them. Germline V gene data show CDR1 as MGHRA and CDR2 as YSYEKL. CDR3 length: 16 amino acids.

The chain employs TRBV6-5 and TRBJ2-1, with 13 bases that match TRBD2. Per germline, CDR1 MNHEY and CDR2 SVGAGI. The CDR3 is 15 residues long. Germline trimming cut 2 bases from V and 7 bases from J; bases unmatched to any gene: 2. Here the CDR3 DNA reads TGTGCCAGCAGTTACCCGGGACTAGCGGGAAATGAGCAGTTCTTC. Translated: CASSYPGLAGNEQFF.

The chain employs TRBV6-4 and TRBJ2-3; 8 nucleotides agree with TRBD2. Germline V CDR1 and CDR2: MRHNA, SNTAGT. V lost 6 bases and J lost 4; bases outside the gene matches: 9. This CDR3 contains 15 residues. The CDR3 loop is CASSSGYGGADTQYF. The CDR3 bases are TGTGCCAGCAGCTCCGGTTACGGGGGGGCAGATACGCAGTATTTT.

The CDR3 nucleotides read TGTGCCAGCAGCAGGGGACAGCCCCCGGGCGAGCAGTACTTC. Translation: CASSRGQPPGEQYF. The V gene is TRBV7-2, the J gene TRBJ2-7; the match to TRBD1 covers 7 bases. V was clipped by 5 bases and J by 6 bases; unmatched bases: 10. From germline, CDR1 is SGHTA and CDR2 FQGNSA. The CDR3 totals 14 residues.

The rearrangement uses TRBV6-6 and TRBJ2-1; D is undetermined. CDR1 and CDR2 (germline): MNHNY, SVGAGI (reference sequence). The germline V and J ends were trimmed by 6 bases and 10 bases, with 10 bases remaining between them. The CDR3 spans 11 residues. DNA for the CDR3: TGTGCCAGCAGGTTACAATGGGAGCAGTTCTTC. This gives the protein CASRLQWEQFF.

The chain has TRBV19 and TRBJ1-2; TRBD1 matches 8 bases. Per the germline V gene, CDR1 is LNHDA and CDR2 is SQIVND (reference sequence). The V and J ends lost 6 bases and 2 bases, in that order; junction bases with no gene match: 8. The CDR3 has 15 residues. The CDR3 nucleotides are TGTGCCAGTAGAATCGACAGGGGCGTAAACTATGGCTACACCTTC. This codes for CASRIDRGVNYGYTF. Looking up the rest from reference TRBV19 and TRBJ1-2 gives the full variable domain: DGGITQSPKYLFRKEGQNVTLSCEQNLNHDAMYWYRQDPGQGLRLIYYSQIVNDFQKGDIAEGYSVSREKKESFPLTVTSAQKNPTAFYLCASRIDRGVNYGYTFGSGTRLTVV.

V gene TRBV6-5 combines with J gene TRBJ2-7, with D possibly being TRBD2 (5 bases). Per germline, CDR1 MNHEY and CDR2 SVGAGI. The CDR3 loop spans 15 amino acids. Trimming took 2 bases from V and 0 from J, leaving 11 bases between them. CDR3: CASSYTRVSSYEQYF. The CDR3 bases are TGTGCCAGCAGTTACACGCGGGTTAGCTCCTACGAGCAGTACTTC.

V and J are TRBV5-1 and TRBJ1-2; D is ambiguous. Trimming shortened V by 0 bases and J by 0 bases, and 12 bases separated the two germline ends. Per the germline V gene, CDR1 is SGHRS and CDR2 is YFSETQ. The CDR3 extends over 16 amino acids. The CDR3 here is CASSLGVLGANYGYTF. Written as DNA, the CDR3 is TGCGCCAGCAGCTTGGGGGTATTAGGAGCTAACTATGGCTACACCTTC.

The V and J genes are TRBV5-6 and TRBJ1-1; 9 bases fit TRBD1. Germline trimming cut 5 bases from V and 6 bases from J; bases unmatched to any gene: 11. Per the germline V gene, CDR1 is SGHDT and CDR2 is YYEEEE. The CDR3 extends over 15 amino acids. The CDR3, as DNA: TGTGCCAGCAGGCGAGCCGGGACAGGGTTGCCTGAAGCTTTCTTT. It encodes CASRRAGTGLPEAFF.

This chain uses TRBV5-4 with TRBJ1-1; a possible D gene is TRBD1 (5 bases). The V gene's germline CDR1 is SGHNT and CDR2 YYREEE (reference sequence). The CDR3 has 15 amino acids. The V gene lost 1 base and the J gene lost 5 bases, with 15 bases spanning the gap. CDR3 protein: CASSLLEGSRTEAFF. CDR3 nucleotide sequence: TGTGCCAGCAGCTTGTTGGAGGGGTCGAGAACTGAAGCTTTCTTT. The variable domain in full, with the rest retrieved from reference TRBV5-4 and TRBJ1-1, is ETGVTQSPTHLIKTRGQQVTLRCSSQSGHNTVSWYQQALGQGPQFIFQYYREEENGRGNFPPRFSGLQFPNYSSELNVNALELDDSALYLCASSLLEGSRTEAFFGQGTRLTVV.

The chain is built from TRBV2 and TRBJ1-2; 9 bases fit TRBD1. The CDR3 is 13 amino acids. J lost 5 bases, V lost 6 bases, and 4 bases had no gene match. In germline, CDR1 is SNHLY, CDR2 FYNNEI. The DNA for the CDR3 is TGTGCCAGCAGACCCGGGACAGGGTATGGCTACACCTTC. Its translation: CASRPGTGYGYTF.

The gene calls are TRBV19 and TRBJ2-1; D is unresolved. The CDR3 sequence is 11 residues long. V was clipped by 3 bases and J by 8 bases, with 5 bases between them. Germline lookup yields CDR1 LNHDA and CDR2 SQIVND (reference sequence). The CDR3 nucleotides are TGTGCCAGTAGTATGAGCTATGAGCAGTTCTTC. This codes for CASSMSYEQFF.

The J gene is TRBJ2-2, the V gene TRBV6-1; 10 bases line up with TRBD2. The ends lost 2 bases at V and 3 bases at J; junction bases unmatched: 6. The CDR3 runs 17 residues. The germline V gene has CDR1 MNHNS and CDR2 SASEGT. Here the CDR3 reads CASSERISGGYTGELFF. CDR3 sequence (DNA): TGTGCCAGCAGTGAACGAATTAGCGGGGGGTACACCGGGGAGCTGTTTTTT.

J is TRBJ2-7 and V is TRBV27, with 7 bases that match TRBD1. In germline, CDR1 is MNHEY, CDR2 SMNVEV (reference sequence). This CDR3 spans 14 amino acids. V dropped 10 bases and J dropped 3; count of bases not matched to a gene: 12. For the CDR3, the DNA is TGTGCCACCATTTCCGGGACAGACGGCTACGAGCAGTACTTC. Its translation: CATISGTDGYEQYF.

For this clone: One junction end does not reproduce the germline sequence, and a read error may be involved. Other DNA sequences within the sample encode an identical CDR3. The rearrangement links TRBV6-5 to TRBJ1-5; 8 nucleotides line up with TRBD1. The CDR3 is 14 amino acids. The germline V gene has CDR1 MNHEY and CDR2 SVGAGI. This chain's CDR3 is CASSGQGWSQPQHF. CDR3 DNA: TGCGCCAGCAGCGGACAGGGATGGTCTCAGCCCCAGCATTTT.